The present entry profiles one TCR beta chain with its context. Its target is not known. MiXCR, applied by TCRdb to the 5' RACE reads, yields one record per CDR3 protein. The data hold about 920,000 distinct CDR3 sequences, with approximately 13% observed a single time. The entry originates in a study of identical twins. Findings and caveats of the study: Conclusions relied on cross-sectional statistical analysis, not following the same donors.

V lost 0 bases and J lost 3, with 15 bases in between. The CDR3 has 17 residues. From germline, CDR1 is MNHEY and CDR2 SVGAGI. This same sample was also part of a study on yellow fever vaccine responses in identical twins. In that study: Reportedly, twins' vaccine T cell responses looked partly convergent and partly personalized.

The sequencing input was PBMCs. This sequence joins TRBV6-5 and TRBJ2-4; no clear D gene. This sequence originates from a woman under 30 in good health. CDR3 sequence (DNA): TGTGCCAGCAGTTACTCCCCCCCGTGGTCGAGCAAAAACATTCAGTACTTC. Translated: CASSYSPPWSSKNIQYF.